One and the same sample provided the 28 T cell receptor beta chains below, sequenced in a study of T cell clones after liver transplantation. The table came from immunoSEQ multiplex PCR; TCRdb's copy has only in-frame clones and leaves some out. Here the sample spans some 23,000 clones, roughly 69% being singletons. Source: CD4+ T cells from blood, taken before liver transplant. These receptors originate from a human donor who received a liver transplant.

The chain joins TRBV19 to TRBJ2-5; 13 nucleotides match TRBD2. Looked up from germline, CDR1 is LNHDA and CDR2 is SQIVND (reference sequence). This CDR3 is 18 amino acids long. V lost 5 bases to trimming and J lost 4 bases; unmatched junction nucleotides: 13. The CDR3 sequence is CASSGGQGTSGVIETQYF. The CDR3, as DNA: TGTGCCAGTAGTGGAGGCCAGGGGACTAGCGGGGTTATAGAGACCCAGTACTTC.

The genes are TRBV5-1 and TRBJ1-1; no reliable D call. V dropped 5 bases and J dropped 5 bases, with 19 bases sitting between them. The CDR3 is made up of 15 amino acids. CDR1 SGHRS and CDR2 YFSETQ come from the germline V gene. The CDR3 here is CASSLGSVAGTEAFF. The CDR3 region has the DNA TGCGCCAGCAGTCTCGGTTCGGTGGCTGGTACTGAAGCTTTCTTT.

V usage is TRBV7-2 and J usage is TRBJ2-3; 9 bases map to TRBD2. The germline V gene encodes CDR1 SGHTA and CDR2 FQGNSA. The CDR3 totals 16 residues. V lost 5 bases and J lost 8; bases outside the gene matches: 14. Written as DNA, the CDR3 is TGTGCCAGCAGCCGGAAAGGAAGGACTAGCGAAGGTACGCAGTATTTT. Protein product: CASSRKGRTSEGTQYF.

V gene TRBV5-4 combines with J gene TRBJ1-6; tentative D call: TRBD1 (5 bases). Germline CDR1 SGHNT, CDR2 YYREEE (reference sequence). Between the trimmed V and J ends, which lost 0 bases and 8 bases, there was a span of 6 bases. This CDR3 region has 13 residues. The chain's CDR3 is CASSLGGYSPLHF. As DNA, the CDR3 is TGTGCCAGCAGCTTGGGGGGGTATTCACCCCTCCACTTT.

This clone has a handful of counts. The V call is TRBV19, the J call TRBJ1-5, with D possibly TRBD1 on 5 matching bases. This CDR3 region has 17 residues. Trimming took 3 bases from V and 3 from J, leaving 18 bases between them. Per germline, CDR1 LNHDA and CDR2 SQIVND (reference sequence). As DNA, the CDR3 is TGTGCCAGTAGTATTTCTTATTCAGGGATCCTCAATCAGCCCCAGCATTTT. This encodes CASSISYSGILNQPQHF.

The chain combines TRBV5-6 with TRBJ1-6; possibly TRBD1 for D (6 bases). CDR3 length: 13 residues. Germline CDR1 and CDR2: SGHDT and YYEEEE. Deletions cut 5 bases from V and 7 bases from J, with 10 bases between. The CDR3 DNA follows: TGTGCCAGCAGAAGGACAGCCAATTCACCCCTCCACTTT. As protein: CASRRTANSPLHF.

The CDR3 sequence: CASSEIGGYTF. The CDR3 bases are TGTGCCAGCAGTGAAATCGGAGGCTACACCTTC. The rearrangement joins TRBV6-1 to TRBJ1-2; no clear D. CDR3 length equals 11 residues. Trimming removed 2 bases from V and 8 bases from J, with 6 bases in between. CDR1 is MNHNS and CDR2 is SASEGT in the germline V gene.

This chain connects TRBV30 to TRBJ2-7, with unresolved D. Germline-derived CDR1 and CDR2 are GTSNPN and SVGIG (reference sequence). This CDR3 has 14 amino acids. V lost 2 bases to trimming and J lost 2 bases, with 13 bases between them. The CDR3 DNA reads as TGTGCCTGGAGTAGGAAGACGGTACCCTACGAGCAGTACTTC. It translates to CAWSRKTVPYEQYF.

This clone has just one count. The gene calls are TRBV27 and TRBJ2-3, with D possibly matching TRBD1 (6 bases). Per the germline V gene, CDR1 is MNHEY and CDR2 is SMNVEV (reference sequence). Trimming removed 0 bases at V and 2 bases at J, with 12 bases between. The CDR3 consists of 16 residues. The DNA for the CDR3 is TGTGCCAGCAGTTTATCGTCGGGACACATCACAGATACGCAGTATTTT. As protein: CASSLSSGHITDTQYF.

The chain combines TRBV7-9 with TRBJ2-7, with D possibly being TRBD1 or TRBD2 (5 bases each). Germline V gives CDR1 SEHNR, CDR2 FQNEAQ (reference sequence). The CDR3 totals 16 residues. The V gene lost 5 bases and the J gene lost 1 base, with 18 bases spanning the gap. The CDR3 DNA follows: TGTGCCAGCAGCCGAACGGGACGGGAATCTTCCTACGAGCAGTACTTC. Its translation is CASSRTGRESSYEQYF.

The gene calls are TRBV6-5 and TRBJ2-7; D possibly uses TRBD1 or TRBD2 (5 bases each). The CDR3 contains 12 residues. Germline CDR1 and CDR2: MNHEY and SVGAGI. V was shortened by 4 bases and J by 5 bases, with 9 bases between the two germline ends. The CDR3 protein is CASSSRDHEQYV. The CDR3 DNA follows: TGTGCCAGCAGTTCCCGGGACCACGAGCAGTACGTC.

The chain links TRBV4-2 to TRBJ1-1; D possibly corresponds to TRBD1 (5 bases). Germline CDR1 and CDR2: LGHNA and YNFKEQ. The CDR3 is made up of 15 amino acids. V was clipped by 0 bases and J by 3 bases, with 11 bases between them. In nucleotides, the CDR3 is TGTGCCAGCAGCCAAGATTACGGGGCGGACACTGAAGCTTTCTTT. Amino acids: CASSQDYGADTEAFF.

As regards this clone: Distinct nucleotide sequences in the sample also encode this CDR3. V usage is TRBV5-4 and J usage is TRBJ2-5, with 9 nucleotides matching TRBD2. Per the germline V gene, CDR1 is SGHNT and CDR2 is YYREEE (reference sequence). The CDR3 runs to 15 residues. Losses at the gene ends were 2 bases for V and 1 base for J; bases not matched to a gene: 3. CDR3 in amino acids: CASSFSGSPQETQYF. The CDR3, as DNA: TGTGCCAGCAGCTTTAGCGGGAGTCCCCAAGAGACCCAGTACTTC.

Concerning this clone: Within the sample, other DNA sequences also encode this same CDR3. The gene calls are TRBV5-1 and TRBJ1-3; 7 bases line up with TRBD1. Germline loops: CDR1 SGHRS, CDR2 YFSETQ. CDR3 length: 14 residues. V shed 5 bases and J 0 bases; nucleotides not matched to a gene: 2. CDR3 amino acids: CASRPGGSGNTIYF. The CDR3 region has the DNA TGCGCCAGCAGACCAGGGGGCTCTGGAAACACCATATATTTT.

The J gene is TRBJ2-2, the V gene TRBV5-1; 9 bases line up with TRBD2. CDR1 SGHRS and CDR2 YFSETQ come from the germline V gene. With V trimmed by 4 bases and J by 3 bases, 10 bases remained unmatched. The CDR3 runs to 17 residues. The chain's CDR3 is CASSPETGTSHTGELFF. The DNA for the CDR3 is TGCGCCAGCAGCCCTGAGACCGGGACTAGCCACACCGGGGAGCTGTTTTTT.

The chain carries TRBV7-2 and TRBJ2-3; 7 nucleotides agree with TRBD2. The V and J ends lost 1 base and 11 bases, in that order; junction bases with no gene match: 9. CDR1 SGHTA and CDR2 FQGNSA come from the germline V gene. The CDR3 has 14 residues. The CDR3, as DNA: TGTGCCAGCAGCTTAGTAGGCGGCGGGGGAGGGCAGTATTTT. Its translation is CASSLVGGGGGQYF.

V usage is TRBV20-1 and J usage is TRBJ2-5; D is unresolved. V shed 6 bases and J shed 2 bases, with 7 bases lying between them. This CDR3 is built from 11 residues. CDR1 is DFQATT and CDR2 is SNEGSKA in the germline V gene (reference sequence). This CDR3 reads CSAQNQETQYF. CDR3 sequence (DNA): TGCAGTGCACAGAATCAAGAGACCCAGTACTTC.

This clone was observed a handful of times. Written as DNA, the CDR3 is TGCGCCAGCAGCCTGACAGGGATCAACACTGAAGCTTTCTTT. This sequence encodes CASSLTGINTEAFF. The chain is built from TRBV5-1 and TRBJ1-1, with 7 bases identical to TRBD1. After removal of 4 bases from V and 2 bases from J, the junction contained 5 bases not matched to a gene. Germline V lookup: CDR1 SGHRS, CDR2 YFSETQ. The CDR3 is made up of 14 amino acids.

The genes are TRBV18 and TRBJ2-2; D is unresolved. V was shortened by 3 bases and J by 4 bases, with 6 bases between the two germline ends. CDR3 length: 13 amino acids. Germline V CDR1 and CDR2: KGHSH, LQKENI. CDR3 in DNA: TGTGCCAGCTCACCCCTCGCCACCGGGGAGCTGTTTTTT. Translated, it gives CASSPLATGELFF.

DNA for the CDR3: TGTGCCAGCAGTGTAGGTGGGCTGAGTGAAAAACTGTTTTTT. It codes for CASSVGGLSEKLFF. The chain recombines TRBV2 with TRBJ1-4; no firm D call. The germline V gene has CDR1 SNHLY and CDR2 FYNNEI. V lost 4 bases to trimming and J lost 7 bases, with 13 bases between them. CDR3 length equals 14 residues.

This rearrangement joins TRBV6-6 to TRBJ2-7; TRBD1 aligns across 11 bases. Losses at the gene ends were 4 bases for V and 0 bases for J; bases not matched to a gene: 2. The length of the CDR3 is 15 residues. In germline, CDR1 is MNHNY, CDR2 SVGAGI (reference sequence). DNA of the CDR3: TGTGCCAGCAGTTCAGGGACAGGGGGCTCCTACGAGCAGTACTTC. Its translation: CASSSGTGGSYEQYF.

The chain has TRBV28 and TRBJ1-2; no definite D call. V was cut by 1 base and J by 5 bases, with 5 bases left in between. The CDR3 totals 12 residues. In germline, CDR1 is MDHEN, CDR2 SYDVKM. CDR3 nucleotides: TGTGCCAGCAGTTTATCAGAGTATGGCTACACCTTC. This gives the protein CASSLSEYGYTF.

V and J are TRBV11-3 and TRBJ2-7; D is uncertain. Germline V gene data show CDR1 as SGHNT and CDR2 as YENEEA. This CDR3 region has 13 residues. Trimming took 1 base from V and 2 from J, leaving 6 bases between them. CDR3 in DNA: TGTGCCAGCAGCTTAGGACCGACCTACGAGCAGTACGTC. Translation: CASSLGPTYEQYV.

The chain links TRBV4-2 to TRBJ2-1; D remains ambiguous. The CDR3 is 11 amino acids. Germline-derived CDR1 and CDR2 are LGHNA and YNFKEQ. Trimming pared 1 base from V and 8 bases from J, leaving 3 bases between. CDR3 in amino acids: CASSQADEQFF. In DNA form, the CDR3 reads TGTGCCAGCAGCCAAGCGGATGAGCAGTTCTTC.

V usage is TRBV28 and J usage is TRBJ2-7; possibly TRBD2 for D (6 bases). With 6 bases removed from V and 3 bases from J, the gap between germline ends came to 15 bases. CDR1 is MDHEN and CDR2 is SYDVKM in the germline V gene. CDR3 size: 14 residues. CDR3 bases: TGTGCCAGCAGATCGGGACTCTTATTCTACGAGCAGTACTTC. It encodes CASRSGLLFYEQYF.

This chain joins TRBV18 and TRBJ1-6; D is unresolved. Trimming took off 1 base at V and 5 bases at J, with 9 bases between the two ends. From germline, CDR1 is KGHSH and CDR2 LQKENI. This CDR3 is built from 15 residues. The CDR3 protein is CASSPQAADNSPLHF. CDR3 in DNA: TGTGCCAGCTCACCACAGGCAGCAGATAATTCACCCCTCCACTTT. Full variable domain (missing parts from reference TRBV18 and TRBJ1-6): NAGVMQNPRHLVRRRGQEARLRCSPMKGHSHVYWYRQLPEEGLKFMVYLQKENIIDESGMPKERFSAEFPKEGPSILRIQQVVRGDSAAYFCASSPQAADNSPLHFGNGTRLTVT.

The chain employs TRBV9 and TRBJ2-5; 12 bases map to TRBD2. Germline loops: CDR1 SGDLS, CDR2 YYNGEE. Trimming took 3 bases from V and 3 from J; bases not matched to a gene: 6. CDR3 length: 16 amino acids. The CDR3 region is CASSGQGLAGKETQYF. The CDR3 region has the DNA TGTGCCAGCAGCGGGCAAGGACTAGCGGGGAAAGAGACCCAGTACTTC.

The V call is TRBV11-3, the J call TRBJ2-1, with D tentatively TRBD2 (6 bases). The CDR3 loop spans 18 amino acids. Per the germline V gene, CDR1 is SGHNT and CDR2 is YENEEA. The V and J ends lost 5 bases and 0 bases respectively, with 20 bases between them. The CDR3 DNA follows: TGTGCCAGCAGCCGTGTGGGAATCGGGACTGGCTCCTACAATGAGCAGTTCTTC. It is translated as CASSRVGIGTGSYNEQFF. Full variable domain (outside the CDR3, taken from reference TRBV11-3 and TRBJ2-1): EAGVVQSPRYKIIEKKQPVAFWCNPISGHNTLYWYLQNLGQGPELLIRYENEEAVDDSQLPKDRFSAERLKGVDSTLKIQPAELGDSAVYLCASSRVGIGTGSYNEQFFGPGTRLTVL.